The present TCR beta chain was sequenced within a study of OX40 agonist ivuxolimab in advanced cancers. For context, the study as a whole: Ivuxolimab, which targeted the costimulatory receptor OX40 (CD134), was an agonistic, fully human IgG2 monoclonal antibody. Intravenous ivuxolimab was administered to patients every 2 weeks at six dose levels: 0.01, 0.1, 0.3, 1.5, 3 and 10 mg/kg. Among the roughly 50 dose-escalation patients, approximately 20 had hepatocellular carcinoma, 15 melanoma, 9 renal cell carcinoma and 9 head and neck cancer. In the dose-escalation cohort, 70% to 90% of patients were male, and the mean age was roughly 56 years with a range of about 20 to 80. Prior anti-PD-1, anti-PD-L1 or anti-CTLA-4 therapy was permitted, and approximately 42% of dose-escalation patients had received checkpoint inhibitors. Partial responses occurred in three dose-escalation patients: two with cutaneous melanoma and one with hepatocellular carcinoma. Peripheral TCRbeta sequencing aimed to test whether ivuxolimab altered TCR sequence diversity and caused clonal T-cell expansion. The monotherapy dose-escalation portion (N ≈ 50 patients) of the phase I ivuxolimab trial is reported in the paper.

Comments on this clone: No antigen is known for it. Base qualities are not recorded, but no much larger clone differs from it by a single base.

Patients with autoimmune disease history or receiving systemic immunosuppression were excluded from the trial. Peripheral blood for TCR sequencing was collected from all dose cohorts at baseline, on cycle 4 day 1, and on cycle 7 day 1. The samples were taken from a phase I, first-in-human, multicenter, open-label dose-escalation trial of ivuxolimab. Adults with locally advanced or metastatic melanoma, renal cell, hepatocellular, or head and neck squamous cell carcinoma were enrolled in the trial. CD4+ and CD8+ T cells were sorted separately from peripheral blood before TCR sequencing. Results and caveats for the whole study, not just this receptor: On average, CD8+ T cells showed more expanded clones than CD4+ T cells after ivuxolimab. Partial responders in the 0.1-3.0 mg/kg groups had among the lowest normalized peripheral clonal expansion, especially among CD8+ T cells. Antigen specificity was not determined for the clonally expanded peripheral T cells. At doses from 0.1 to 3.0 mg/kg, clonal expansion was seen in both CD4+ and CD8+ blood T cells between baseline and week 6. Low levels of normalized T-cell clonal expansion were also seen in some patients who did not respond.

Genomic DNA was extracted from sorted cells for sequencing of the TCRbeta CDR3 region. The immunoSEQ Assay was used for sequencing of TCRbeta CDR3 regions. The source is immuneACCESS, and TCRdb retained only in-frame sequences with V and J called. Part of the clones is not carried over; for the studies checked, unresolved V genes explain less than half of this, and the remainder is unexplained. This sample is represented by under 50,000 clones; 88% of them were singletons. The ten largest clones capture approximately 3.2% of the sample. From its cysteine to its phenylalanine, the CDR3 spans 13 amino acids. Of the read, only the CDR3 DNA is kept; its 39 bases are in frame from base 1. Taken from the germline V gene, the CDR1 and CDR2 loops are SGHTA and FQGTGA. V is cut back by 4 bases and J by 8 bases, with 5 bases in the junction unmatched.

This clonotype was obtained from an adult with an advanced solid tumor such as melanoma, head and neck, liver or kidney cancer. The specimen comprised CD4+ or CD8+ T cells sorted from blood, sampled in a trial of the OX40 agonist ivuxolimab. The chain couples TRBV7-3 to TRBJ2-1, with 7 bases in between that match TRBD2. The CDR3 amino acid sequence is: CASSSSRGDEQFF. Read as DNA, the sequence is TGTGCCAGCAGCTCGTCCCGGGGGGATGAGCAGTTCTTC. Outside the CDR3, residues come from the reference TRBV7-3 and TRBJ2-1 proteins, so the full variable domain is: GAGVSQTPSNKVTEKGKYVELRCDPISGHTALYWYRQSLGQGPEFLIYFQGTGAADDSGLPNDRFFAVRPEGSVSTLKIQRTERGDSAVYLCASSSSRGDEQFFGPGTRLTVL.